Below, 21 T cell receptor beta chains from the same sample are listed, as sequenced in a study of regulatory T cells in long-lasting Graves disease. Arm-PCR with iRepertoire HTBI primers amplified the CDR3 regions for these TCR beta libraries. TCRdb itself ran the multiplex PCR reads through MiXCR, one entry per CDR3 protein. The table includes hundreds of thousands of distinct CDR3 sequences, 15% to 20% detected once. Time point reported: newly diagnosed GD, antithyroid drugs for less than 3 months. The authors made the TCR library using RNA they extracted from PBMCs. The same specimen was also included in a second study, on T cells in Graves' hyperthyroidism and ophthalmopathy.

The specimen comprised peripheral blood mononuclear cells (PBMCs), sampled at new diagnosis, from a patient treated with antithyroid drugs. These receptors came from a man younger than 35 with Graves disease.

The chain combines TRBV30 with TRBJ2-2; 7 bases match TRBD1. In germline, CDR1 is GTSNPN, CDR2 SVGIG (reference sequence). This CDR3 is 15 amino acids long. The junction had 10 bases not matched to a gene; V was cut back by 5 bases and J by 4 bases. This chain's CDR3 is CAWSADRVLTGELFF. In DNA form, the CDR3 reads TGTGCCTGGTCGGCCGACAGGGTTCTCACCGGGGAGCTGTTTTTT.

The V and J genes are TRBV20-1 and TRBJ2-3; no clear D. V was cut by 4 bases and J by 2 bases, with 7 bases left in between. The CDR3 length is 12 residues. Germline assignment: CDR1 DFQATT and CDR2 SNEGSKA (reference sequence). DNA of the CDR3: TGCAGTGCTAAGGACCTCACAGATACGCAGTATTTT. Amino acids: CSAKDLTDTQYF.

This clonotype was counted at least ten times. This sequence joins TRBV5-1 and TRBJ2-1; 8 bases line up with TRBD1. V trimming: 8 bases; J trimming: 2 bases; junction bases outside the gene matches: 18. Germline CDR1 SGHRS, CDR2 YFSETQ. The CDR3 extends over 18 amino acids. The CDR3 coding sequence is TGCGCCAGAAACAGGATCCTAAGAGGACAGGGAACCTACAATGAGCAGTTCTTC. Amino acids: CARNRILRGQGTYNEQFF.

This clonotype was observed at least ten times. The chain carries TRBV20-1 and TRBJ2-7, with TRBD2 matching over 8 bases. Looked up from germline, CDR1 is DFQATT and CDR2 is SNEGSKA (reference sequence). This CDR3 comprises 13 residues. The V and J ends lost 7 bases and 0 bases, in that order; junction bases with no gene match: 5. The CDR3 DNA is TGCAGTGTGACCGGGACTAGCTCCTACGAGCAGTACTTC. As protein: CSVTGTSSYEQYF.

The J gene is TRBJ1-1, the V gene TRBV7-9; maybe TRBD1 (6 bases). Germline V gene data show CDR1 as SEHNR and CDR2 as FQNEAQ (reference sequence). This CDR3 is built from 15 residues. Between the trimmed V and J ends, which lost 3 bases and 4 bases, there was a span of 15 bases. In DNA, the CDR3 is TGTGCCAGCAGCTTTTTCGGGGGGCTGGGCACTGAAGCTTTCTTT. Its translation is CASSFFGGLGTEAFF.

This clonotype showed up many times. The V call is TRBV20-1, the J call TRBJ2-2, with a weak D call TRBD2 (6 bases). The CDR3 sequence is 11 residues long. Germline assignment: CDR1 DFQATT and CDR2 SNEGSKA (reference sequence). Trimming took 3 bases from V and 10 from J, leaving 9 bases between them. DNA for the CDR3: TGCAGTGCTAGTTCTAGCGTGGAGCTGTTTTTT. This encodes CSASSSVELFF.

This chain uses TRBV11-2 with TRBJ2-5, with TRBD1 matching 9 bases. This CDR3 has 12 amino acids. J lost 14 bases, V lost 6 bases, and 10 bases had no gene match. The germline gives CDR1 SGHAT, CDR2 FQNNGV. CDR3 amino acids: CASRVGTGRKYF. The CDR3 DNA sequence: TGTGCCAGCAGGGTTGGGACAGGGCGCAAATACTTC.

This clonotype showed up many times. The CDR3 sequence: CASSVAPSGITDTQYF. As DNA, the CDR3 is TGTGCCAGCAGCGTAGCGCCTAGCGGGATCACAGATACGCAGTATTTT. The chain combines TRBV9 with TRBJ2-3, with 9 bases aligning to TRBD2. V shed 0 bases and J 2 bases; nucleotides not matched to a gene: 4. The CDR3 is made up of 16 amino acids. CDR1 SGDLS and CDR2 YYNGEE come from the germline V gene.

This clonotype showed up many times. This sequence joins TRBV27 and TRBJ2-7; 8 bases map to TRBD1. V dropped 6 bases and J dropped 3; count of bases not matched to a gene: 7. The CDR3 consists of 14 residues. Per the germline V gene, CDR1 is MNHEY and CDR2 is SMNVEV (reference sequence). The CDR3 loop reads CASRDGQGRYEQYF. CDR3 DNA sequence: TGTGCCAGCAGGGACGGACAGGGCCGCTACGAGCAGTACTTC.

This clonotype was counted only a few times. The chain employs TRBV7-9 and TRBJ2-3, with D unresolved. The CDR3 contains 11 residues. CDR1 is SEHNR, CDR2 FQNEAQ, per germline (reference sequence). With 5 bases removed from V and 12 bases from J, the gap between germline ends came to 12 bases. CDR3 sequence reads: CASSPEILQYF. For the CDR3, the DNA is TGTGCCAGCAGCCCGGAAATACTACAGTATTTT.

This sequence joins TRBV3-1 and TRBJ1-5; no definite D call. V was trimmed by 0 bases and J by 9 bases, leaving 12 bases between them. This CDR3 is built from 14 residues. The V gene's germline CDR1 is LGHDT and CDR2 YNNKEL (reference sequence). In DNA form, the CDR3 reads TGTGCCAGCAGCCAAGAACGAGGTTTTAGGCCCCAGCATTTT. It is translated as CASSQERGFRPQHF.

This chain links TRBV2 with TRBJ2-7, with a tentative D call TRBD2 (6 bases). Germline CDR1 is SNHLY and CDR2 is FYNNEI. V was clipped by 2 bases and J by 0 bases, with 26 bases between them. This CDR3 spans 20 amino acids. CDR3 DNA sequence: TGTGCCAGCAGTGAACCCATGTCAAGACAGACGGGACTTACCTCCTACGAGCAGTACTTC. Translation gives CASSEPMSRQTGLTSYEQYF. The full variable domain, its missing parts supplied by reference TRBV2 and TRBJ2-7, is EPEVTQTPSHQVTQMGQEVILRCVPISNHLYFYWYRQILGQKVEFLVSFYNNEISEKSEIFDDQFSVERPDGSNFTLKIRSTKLEDSAMYFCASSEPMSRQTGLTSYEQYFGPGTRLTVT.

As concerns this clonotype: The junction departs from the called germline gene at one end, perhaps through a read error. As DNA, the CDR3 is TGTGCCAGTAGTATAGCGGGGGGGCCAACTGGAGCTTTCTTT. Encoded protein: CASSIAGGPTGAFF. V and J are TRBV19 and TRBJ1-1, with D perhaps matching TRBD1 (6 bases). Germline V gene lookup returns CDR1 LNHDA and CDR2 SQIVND (reference sequence). There are 14 residues in the CDR3.

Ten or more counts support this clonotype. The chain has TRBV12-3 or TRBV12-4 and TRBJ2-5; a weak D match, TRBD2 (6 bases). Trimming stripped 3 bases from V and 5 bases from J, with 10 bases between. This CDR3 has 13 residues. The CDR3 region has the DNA TGTGCCAGCAGTTTGTTGGAGGGGGAGACCCAGTACTTC. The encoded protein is CASSLLEGETQYF.

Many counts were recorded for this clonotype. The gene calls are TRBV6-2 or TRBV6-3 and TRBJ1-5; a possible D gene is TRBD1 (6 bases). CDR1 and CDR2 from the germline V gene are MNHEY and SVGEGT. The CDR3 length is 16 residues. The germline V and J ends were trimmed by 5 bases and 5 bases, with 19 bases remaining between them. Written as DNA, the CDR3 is TGTGCCAGCAGTGAATGGGGGGGGCGGGAGGATCAGCCCCAGCATTTT. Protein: CASSEWGGREDQPQHF.

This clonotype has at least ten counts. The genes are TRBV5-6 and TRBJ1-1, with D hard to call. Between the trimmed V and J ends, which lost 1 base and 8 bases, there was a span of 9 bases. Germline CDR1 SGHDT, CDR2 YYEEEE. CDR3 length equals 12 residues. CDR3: CASSLLPGEAFF. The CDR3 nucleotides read TGTGCCAGCAGCTTGCTACCGGGCGAAGCTTTCTTT.

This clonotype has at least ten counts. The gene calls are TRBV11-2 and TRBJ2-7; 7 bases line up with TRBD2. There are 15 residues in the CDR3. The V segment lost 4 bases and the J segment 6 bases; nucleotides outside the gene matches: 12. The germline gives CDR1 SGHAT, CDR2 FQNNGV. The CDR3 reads CASSSIAGRPPEQYF. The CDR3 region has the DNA TGTGCCAGCAGCTCGATAGCGGGTAGGCCCCCCGAGCAGTACTTC.

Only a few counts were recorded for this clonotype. CDR3 sequence (DNA): TGTGCCACCAGCAGAGAACCTAGCGCCACCTACGAGCAGTACTTC. It translates to CATSREPSATYEQYF. This chain joins TRBV15 and TRBJ2-7; D is perhaps TRBD2 (6 bases). The V gene lost 0 bases and the J gene lost 2 bases, with 11 bases spanning the gap. The CDR3 length is 15 residues. The germline V gene has CDR1 LNHNV and CDR2 YYDKDF (reference sequence).

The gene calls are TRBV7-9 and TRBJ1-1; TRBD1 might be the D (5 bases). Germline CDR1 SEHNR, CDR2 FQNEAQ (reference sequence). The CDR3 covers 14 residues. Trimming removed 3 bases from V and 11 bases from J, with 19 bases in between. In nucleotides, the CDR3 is TGTGCCAGCAGCTTGGGGACTCAGGACCGGGGTGCTTTCTTT. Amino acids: CASSLGTQDRGAFF.

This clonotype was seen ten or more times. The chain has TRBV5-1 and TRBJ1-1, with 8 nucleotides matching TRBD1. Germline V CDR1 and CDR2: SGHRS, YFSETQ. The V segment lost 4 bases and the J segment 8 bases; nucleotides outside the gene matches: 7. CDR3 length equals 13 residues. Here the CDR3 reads CASSTGQGPEAFF. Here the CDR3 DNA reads TGCGCCAGCAGCACCGGACAGGGTCCCGAAGCTTTCTTT.

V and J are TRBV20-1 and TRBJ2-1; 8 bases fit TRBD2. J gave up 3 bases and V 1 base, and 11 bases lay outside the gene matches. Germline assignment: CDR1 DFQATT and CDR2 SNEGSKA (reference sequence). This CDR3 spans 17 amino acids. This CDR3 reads CSARVFPGLGGYNEQFF. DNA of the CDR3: TGCAGTGCTAGAGTTTTTCCGGGACTAGGGGGCTACAATGAGCAGTTCTTC.